This T cell receptor (beta chain) was identified in a study of T cell changes during pregnancy in multiple sclerosis. The V gene end was trimmed by 4 bases and the J gene end by 3 bases; junction bases not matched to a gene: 11. Germline V CDR1 and CDR2: SGDLS, YYNGEE. The CDR3 covers 16 residues. Data came from immunoSEQ multiplex PCR; TCRdb stores just in-frame clones and leaves some out. The sample has about 100,000 clones; just under 95% are singletons. The material was peripheral blood, obtained in the third trimester of pregnancy. This receptor was taken from a female donor in good health, enrolled as a control in a pregnancy study. J is TRBJ2-7 and V is TRBV9; TRBD1 matches 9 bases. CDR3 sequence reads: CASSIEPDRGRYEQYF. The CDR3 nucleotides read TGTGCCAGCAGCATTGAACCGGACAGGGGTCGCTACGAGCAGTACTTC.